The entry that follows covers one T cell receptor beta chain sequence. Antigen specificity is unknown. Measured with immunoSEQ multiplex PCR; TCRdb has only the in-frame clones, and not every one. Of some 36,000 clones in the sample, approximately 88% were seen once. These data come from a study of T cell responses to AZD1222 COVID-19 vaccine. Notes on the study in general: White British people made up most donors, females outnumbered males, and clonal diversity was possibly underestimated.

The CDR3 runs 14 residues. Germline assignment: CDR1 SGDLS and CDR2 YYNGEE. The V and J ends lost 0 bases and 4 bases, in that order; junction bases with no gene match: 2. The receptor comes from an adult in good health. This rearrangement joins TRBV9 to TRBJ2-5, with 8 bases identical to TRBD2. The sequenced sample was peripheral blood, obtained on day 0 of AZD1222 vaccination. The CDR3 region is CASSVVGRGETQYF. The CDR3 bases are TGTGCCAGCAGCGTAGTCGGGAGGGGAGAGACCCAGTACTTC.